This T cell receptor beta chain was captured by sequencing in a study of siplizumab effects on memory and regulatory T cells. General study results and limits: Alloreactive sequences whose origin lay in unstimulated CD4+ memory cells were significantly reduced by siplizumab. Unstimulated subsets contained matches for only a minor fraction of alloreactive clones. Apparently more diverse than memory cells, naive T cells also seemed major alloresponse contributors.

Remarks on this clone: As yet, its antigen is unknown. One end of the junction fails to match germline, which may point to a read error.

Germline assignment: CDR1 SEHNR and CDR2 FQNEAQ (reference sequence). The CDR3 consists of 13 residues. The table came from immunoSEQ multiplex PCR; TCRdb's copy has only in-frame clones and leaves some out. The sample contains about 50,000 clones, over 90% of which appear only once. The receptor was derived from a human donor in good health. Sequenced input: CD8+ T cells sorted from blood. V and J are TRBV7-9 and TRBJ2-7; the D is unclear. CDR3 loop: CASSLPYEDPPRF. As DNA, the CDR3 is TGTGCCAGCAGCTTACCCTATGAGGACCCGCCCCGCTTC.